This is a list of T cell receptor beta chains from one sample in a study of cytomegalovirus exposure and HLA in healthy donors. Generated by immunoSEQ multiplex PCR, the TCRdb table keeps only in-frame clones and is missing some. The sample lists around 130,000 clones; roughly 82% were seen once. The sequenced material came from PBMCs. The receptors shown here come from a man aged 45-65 years in good health and CMV-seronegative. Each CDR3 is given with its conserved first and last residue. D genes are given only for firm matches. The size field is filled for only some rows; it gives once, few, many or a size class.

j_call: TRBJ2-7
v_call: TRBV29-1
clone_size: -
d_call: TRBD1
cdr3_nt: TGCAGCGTTGGATACAGGGGAAGGTGGGAGCAGTACTTC
cdr3_aa: CSVGYRGRWEQYF

j_call: TRBJ1-6
v_call: TRBV7-3
clone_size: -
d_call: -
cdr3_nt: TGTGCCAGCAGCTTAATGGGGGGGAATTCACCCCTCCACTTT
cdr3_aa: CASSLMGGNSPLHF

j_call: TRBJ2-7
v_call: TRBV5-6
clone_size: -
d_call: TRBD1
cdr3_nt: TGTGCCAGCAGCTTACCGGGACAGTCCTACGAGCAGTACTTC
cdr3_aa: CASSLPGQSYEQYF

j_call: TRBJ1-2
v_call: TRBV5-1
clone_size: -
d_call: -
cdr3_nt: TGCGCCAGCAGCTTGGCCGGAGGATTTAACTATGGCTACACCTTC
cdr3_aa: CASSLAGGFNYGYTF

j_call: TRBJ2-3
v_call: TRBV5-4
clone_size: -
d_call: TRBD1
cdr3_nt: TGTGCCAGCAGCCCAAGGACAGGGGGTACAGATACGCAGTATTTT
cdr3_aa: CASSPRTGGTDTQYF

j_call: TRBJ2-7
v_call: TRBV6-6
clone_size: -
d_call: TRBD2
cdr3_nt: TGTGCCAGCACCGTAGCGGGGCGGGCTTACGAGCAGTACTTC
cdr3_aa: CASTVAGRAYEQYF

j_call: TRBJ2-7
v_call: TRBV5-4
clone_size: -
d_call: TRBD1
cdr3_nt: TGTGCCAGCAGCTTGGGGGGACAGGGTAACGAGCAGTACTTC
cdr3_aa: CASSLGGQGNEQYF

j_call: TRBJ2-7
v_call: TRBV5-6
clone_size: once
d_call: TRBD2
cdr3_nt: TGTGCCAGCAGCCCGACCGTGGGACTAGCGGGGACAGGCTACGAGCAGTACTTC
cdr3_aa: CASSPTVGLAGTGYEQYF

j_call: TRBJ2-1
v_call: TRBV4-1
clone_size: -
d_call: TRBD2
cdr3_nt: TGCGCCAGCAGCTCCCCCGGGACTAGCAACAATGAGCAGTTCTTC
cdr3_aa: CASSSPGTSNNEQFF

j_call: TRBJ1-5
v_call: TRBV4-1
clone_size: -
d_call: -
cdr3_nt: TGCGCCAGCAGCCAAACCAGTGGAGACTCGCGGCCCCAGCATTTT
cdr3_aa: CASSQTSGDSRPQHF

j_call: TRBJ2-3
v_call: TRBV9
clone_size: -
d_call: TRBD2
cdr3_nt: TGTGCCAGCAGCGCATCGAGCGGGGGGGGGAGCACAGATACGCAGTATTTT
cdr3_aa: CASSASSGGGSTDTQYF

j_call: TRBJ1-2
v_call: TRBV21-1
clone_size: many
d_call: -
cdr3_nt: TGTGCCAGCAGCAAGGGGAGAAGGAACTATGGCTACACCTTC
cdr3_aa: CASSKGRRNYGYTF

j_call: TRBJ2-5
v_call: TRBV2
clone_size: few
d_call: TRBD2
cdr3_nt: TGTGCCAGCAGTGAGGAGATAGCGGGGGTGGAGACCCAGTACTTC
cdr3_aa: CASSEEIAGVETQYF

j_call: TRBJ2-1
v_call: TRBV27
clone_size: -
d_call: TRBD2
cdr3_nt: TGTGCCAGCAGTTTGCGCGGGGGGGTTAATGAGCAGTTCTTC
cdr3_aa: CASSLRGGVNEQFF

j_call: TRBJ2-5
v_call: TRBV7-6
clone_size: -
d_call: -
cdr3_nt: TGTGCCAGCAGATATGAAGAGACCCAGTACTTC
cdr3_aa: CASRYEETQYF

j_call: TRBJ1-2
v_call: TRBV5-1
clone_size: -
d_call: -
cdr3_nt: TGCGCCAGCAGCTTGGGGAGCCCTTCCGGTGGCTACACCTTC
cdr3_aa: CASSLGSPSGGYTF

j_call: TRBJ1-5
v_call: TRBV5-5
clone_size: -
d_call: TRBD1
cdr3_nt: TGTGCCAGCAGCATACAGGGGAATCAGCCCCAGCATTTT
cdr3_aa: CASSIQGNQPQHF

j_call: TRBJ1-1
v_call: TRBV10-3
clone_size: -
d_call: -
cdr3_nt: TGTGCCATCAGTGTTACAGGGCAGAACACTGAAGCTTTCTTT
cdr3_aa: CAISVTGQNTEAFF

j_call: TRBJ2-7
v_call: TRBV4-3
clone_size: -
d_call: TRBD2
cdr3_nt: TGCGCCAGCAGCCAAGAAATAGCGGGGCGTTCCTACGAGCAGTACTTC
cdr3_aa: CASSQEIAGRSYEQYF

j_call: TRBJ1-1
v_call: TRBV9
clone_size: -
d_call: TRBD1
cdr3_nt: TGTGCCAGCAGCGAAAGAAGGGACAGCACTGAAGCTTTCTTT
cdr3_aa: CASSERRDSTEAFF

j_call: TRBJ2-7
v_call: TRBV7-3
clone_size: -
d_call: TRBD2
cdr3_nt: TGTGCCAGCAGCCTCCAAGCGGGGACTATCTACGAGCAGTACTTC
cdr3_aa: CASSLQAGTIYEQYF

j_call: TRBJ2-7
v_call: TRBV10-3
clone_size: -
d_call: TRBD1
cdr3_nt: TGTGCCATCAGTGAGATCGACAGGGGGCTATCCTACGAGCAGTACTTC
cdr3_aa: CAISEIDRGLSYEQYF

j_call: TRBJ2-7
v_call: TRBV2
clone_size: -
d_call: TRBD2
cdr3_nt: TGTGCCAGCAGTGGAACTAGCGACTACGAGCAGTACTTC
cdr3_aa: CASSGTSDYEQYF

j_call: TRBJ2-3
v_call: TRBV5-1
clone_size: -
d_call: -
cdr3_nt: TGCGCAACCCGCAGGGGATATGGGACAGATACGCAGTATTTT
cdr3_aa: CATRRGYGTDTQYF

j_call: TRBJ2-7
v_call: TRBV6-6
clone_size: -
d_call: TRBD2
cdr3_nt: TGTGCCAGCAACGAGCGGGGGACGAGGTACGAGCAGTACTTC
cdr3_aa: CASNERGTRYEQYF

j_call: TRBJ2-1
v_call: TRBV7-3
clone_size: -
d_call: TRBD1
cdr3_nt: TGTGCCAGCAGCTTACGGGGACAGGAAAACAATGAGCAGTTCTTC
cdr3_aa: CASSLRGQENNEQFF

j_call: TRBJ1-1
v_call: TRBV9
clone_size: few
d_call: TRBD1
cdr3_nt: TGTGCCAGCAGCTCGGGGACAGGGAGTTTCGGCACTGAAGCTTTCTTT
cdr3_aa: CASSSGTGSFGTEAFF

j_call: TRBJ2-3
v_call: TRBV5-1
clone_size: -
d_call: TRBD2
cdr3_nt: TGCGCCAGCAGCCAACTAGCGGGGGGGCTCGGAGATACGCAGTATTTT
cdr3_aa: CASSQLAGGLGDTQYF

j_call: TRBJ2-2
v_call: TRBV10-3
clone_size: -
d_call: TRBD1
cdr3_nt: TGTGCCATCAGTGCAGGGGGCATAGGACCTAACACCGGGGAGCTGTTTTTT
cdr3_aa: CAISAGGIGPNTGELFF